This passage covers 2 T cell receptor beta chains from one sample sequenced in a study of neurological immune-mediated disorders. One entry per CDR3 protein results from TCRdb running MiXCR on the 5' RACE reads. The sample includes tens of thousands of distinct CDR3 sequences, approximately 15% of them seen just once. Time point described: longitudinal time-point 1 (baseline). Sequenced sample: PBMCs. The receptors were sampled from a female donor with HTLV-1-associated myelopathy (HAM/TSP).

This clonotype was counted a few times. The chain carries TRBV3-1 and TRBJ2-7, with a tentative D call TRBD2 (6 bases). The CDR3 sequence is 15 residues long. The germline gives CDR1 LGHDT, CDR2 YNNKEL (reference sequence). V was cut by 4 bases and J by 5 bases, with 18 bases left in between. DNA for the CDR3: TGTGCCAGCAGCCTTGGTGACGGGGGTCGCGACGAGCAGTACTTC. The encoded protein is CASSLGDGGRDEQYF.

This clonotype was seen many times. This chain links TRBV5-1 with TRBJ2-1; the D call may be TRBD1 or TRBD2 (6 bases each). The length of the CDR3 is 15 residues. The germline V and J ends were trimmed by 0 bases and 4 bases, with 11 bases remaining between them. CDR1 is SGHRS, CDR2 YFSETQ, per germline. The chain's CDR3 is CASSLAGDLYNEQFF. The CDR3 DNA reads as TGCGCCAGCAGCTTGGCAGGGGACTTATACAATGAGCAGTTCTTC.